This passage covers 10 T cell receptor beta chains from one sample sequenced in a study of cytomegalovirus exposure and HLA in healthy donors (dated by TCRdb to about 2017). Library preparation used the immunoSEQ multiplex PCR assay. For the multiplex PCR, a mixture combining 60 forward primers for TCR Vbeta segments and 13 reverse primers for TCR Jbeta segments was used. TCRdb provides this immuneACCESS table in a form limited to in-frame rearrangements. Some clones are lacking; in checked studies, under half of them reflect an unresolved V gene, and why the rest are absent is not known. In all, the sample holds 150,000 to 200,000 clones, and roughly 85% of those were seen once. Of the sample, around 15% falls within the top ten clones. What was sequenced was PBMCs. Every receptor here comes from a man aged 50-59 years in good health and CMV-seropositive.

The CDR3 DNA is TGTGCCAGCAGCTTAGAGGGGCAATCTAGCACAGATACGCAGTATTTT. This codes for CASSLEGQSSTDTQYF. The V and J genes are TRBV13 and TRBJ2-3; a possible D gene is TRBD1 (5 bases). V shed 1 base and J shed 0 bases, with 11 bases lying between them. Germline CDR1 reads PRHDT; CDR2 reads FYEKMQ (reference sequence). The CDR3 covers 16 residues.

The V gene is TRBV9, the J gene TRBJ2-7, with D tentatively TRBD1 (6 bases). CDR1 and CDR2 from the germline V gene are SGDLS and YYNGEE. The CDR3 has 14 residues. Between the trimmed V and J ends, which lost 0 bases and 5 bases, there was a span of 12 bases. The CDR3 protein is CASSVAGAQNEQYF. Here the CDR3 DNA reads TGTGCCAGCAGCGTAGCAGGGGCACAAAACGAGCAGTACTTC.

The rearrangement joins TRBV5-1 to TRBJ2-3, with 7 bases aligning to TRBD1. J lost 0 bases, V lost 0 bases, and 4 bases had no gene match. CDR1 is SGHRS, CDR2 YFSETQ, per germline. The CDR3 length is 16 residues. CDR3 loop: CASSLAGTESTDTQYF. The CDR3 nucleotides read TGCGCCAGCAGCTTGGCCGGGACAGAAAGCACAGATACGCAGTATTTT.

V and J are TRBV2 and TRBJ2-7; a weak D match, TRBD1 (5 bases). V was clipped by 3 bases and J by 9 bases, with 12 bases between them. Per the germline V gene, CDR1 is SNHLY and CDR2 is FYNNEI. CDR3 size: 12 residues. The CDR3 DNA reads as TGTGCCAGCAGTGATAGACAGCAAGGGCAGTACTTC. Translation gives CASSDRQQGQYF.

The chain has TRBV2 and TRBJ2-3, with 12 positions matching TRBD2. Germline V gene data show CDR1 as SNHLY and CDR2 as FYNNEI. This CDR3 is built from 15 residues. Losses at the gene ends were 4 bases for V and 2 bases for J; bases not matched to a gene: 1. CDR3 amino acids: CASSASGGATDTQYF. In DNA form, the CDR3 reads TGTGCCAGCAGTGCTAGCGGGGGGGCCACAGATACGCAGTATTTT. The whole variable domain, filled in from reference TRBV2 and TRBJ2-3, reads EPEVTQTPSHQVTQMGQEVILRCVPISNHLYFYWYRQILGQKVEFLVSFYNNEISEKSEIFDDQFSVERPDGSNFTLKIRSTKLEDSAMYFCASSASGGATDTQYFGPGTRLTVL.

V is TRBV5-8 and J is TRBJ2-5; 11 bases agree with TRBD2. V was pared by 0 bases and J by 0 bases, with 4 bases of the junction left unmatched. Germline V gene data show CDR1 as SGHTS and CDR2 as YDEGEE. The length of the CDR3 is 17 residues. The CDR3 region is CASSLVLTSGDQETQYF. CDR3 sequence (DNA): TGTGCCAGCAGCTTGGTTTTGACTAGCGGGGACCAAGAGACCCAGTACTTC.

In its sample, this clone was seen a few times. The CDR3 region has the DNA TGTGCCAGCAGTGACAGGGGAAGTTTATCACCCCTCCACTTT. Protein product: CASSDRGSLSPLHF. The rearrangement joins TRBV6-6 to TRBJ1-6; 8 bases are shared with TRBD1. Germline values: CDR1 MNHNY, CDR2 SVGAGI (reference sequence). V gave up 5 bases and J gave up 10 bases; unmatched junction bases: 7. The CDR3 length is 14 residues.

The rearrangement joins TRBV11-2 to TRBJ2-5; 8 bases fit TRBD2. The CDR3 has 16 residues. The germline CDR1 and CDR2 sequences are SGHAT and FQNNGV. V lost 5 bases and J lost 4; bases outside the gene matches: 12. CDR3 sequence: CASSLSPGRGGETQYF. For the CDR3, the DNA is TGTGCCAGCAGCCTGTCCCCGGGACGGGGGGGAGAGACCCAGTACTTC.

This chain's CDR3 is CASSLGTGPYLDYTF. Here the CDR3 DNA reads TGTGCCAGCAGCTTAGGGACAGGGCCTTACCTAGACTACACCTTC. The chain has TRBV7-2 and TRBJ1-2, with TRBD1 identical over 8 bases. Losses at the gene ends were 1 base for V and 10 bases for J; bases not matched to a gene: 11. Looked up from germline, CDR1 is SGHTA and CDR2 is FQGNSA. This CDR3 is 15 amino acids long.

V and J are TRBV5-4 and TRBJ2-1; D is perhaps TRBD1 (6 bases). Trimming cost V 0 bases and J 7 bases, with 20 bases left between them. The germline V gene encodes CDR1 SGHNT and CDR2 YYREEE (reference sequence). The CDR3 consists of 17 residues. CDR3 sequence (DNA): TGTGCCAGCAGCTTGGTTGGTTTGGGGGCAGCTCGGAATGAGCAGTTCTTC. Amino acid sequence: CASSLVGLGAARNEQFF. The entire variable domain, with the rest obtained from reference TRBV5-4 and TRBJ2-1, is as follows: ETGVTQSPTHLIKTRGQQVTLRCSSQSGHNTVSWYQQALGQGPQFIFQYYREEENGRGNFPPRFSGLQFPNYSSELNVNALELDDSALYLCASSLVGLGAARNEQFFGPGTRLTVL.